This T cell receptor (beta chain) appears in the sequencing data of a study of radiation and T cells in renal cell carcinoma. Germline CDR1 reads SEHNR; CDR2 reads FQNEAQ (reference sequence). Germline trimming cut 2 bases from V and 9 bases from J; bases unmatched to any gene: 5. The CDR3 is made up of 15 amino acids. The sample's time point: blood 4 weeks post-SBRT, at nephrectomy. Regarding treatment: 15 Gy SBRT to primary tumor, nephrectomy 4 weeks later. Measured with immunoSEQ multiplex PCR; TCRdb has only the in-frame clones, and not every one. The sample yields 30,000 to 40,000 clones, roughly 80% seen once. Concerning this clone: This same CDR3 is encoded by further DNA sequences in the sample.

The sequence was collected from a man in his sixties with renal cell carcinoma. The sample in question was blood, obtained from a patient whose treatment included radiotherapy and nephrectomy. The chain uses TRBV7-9 and TRBJ2-1; TRBD2 matches at 12 bases. The CDR3: CASSLLAGGPGEQFF. The CDR3 region has the DNA TGTGCCAGCAGCTTACTAGCGGGAGGGCCGGGTGAGCAGTTCTTC.